Listed here are 16 T cell receptor beta chains from one sample, sequenced in a study of blood T cell repertoires in COVID-19. Data came from immunoSEQ multiplex PCR; TCRdb stores just in-frame clones and leaves some out. The table has 100,000 to 120,000 clones, 75% to 85% seen once; the top ten hold approximately 17%. The specimen was peripheral blood. Receptor source: an older woman with acute or convalescent COVID-19.

This rearrangement joins TRBV28 to TRBJ2-7; no clear D gene. V dropped 3 bases and J dropped 3 bases, with 9 bases sitting between them. Germline CDR1 is MDHEN and CDR2 is SYDVKM. The CDR3 runs to 13 residues. The CDR3 DNA reads TGTGCCAGCAGTTTTGCGGCAGTCTACGAGCAGTACTTC. As protein: CASSFAAVYEQYF.

The chain couples TRBV27 to TRBJ2-7, with D maybe TRBD2 (6 bases). Per germline, CDR1 MNHEY and CDR2 SMNVEV (reference sequence). CDR3 length: 13 amino acids. Trimming shortened V by 2 bases and J by 7 bases, and 12 bases separated the two germline ends. CDR3 protein: CASSLLGLREQYF. CDR3 bases: TGTGCCAGCAGTTTACTCGGACTAAGGGAGCAGTACTTC.

This clone turned up a few times. V and J are TRBV5-6 and TRBJ1-2; 10 nucleotides match TRBD1. Per the germline V gene, CDR1 is SGHDT and CDR2 is YYEEEE. Trimming at V came to 4 bases and at J to 4 bases, leaving 1 base not matched to a gene. This CDR3 has 13 residues. In DNA, the CDR3 is TGTGCCAGCAGCCGGACAGGGGGCTATGGCTACACCTTC. Residues: CASSRTGGYGYTF.

This clone was seen a single time. The chain is built from TRBV4-1 and TRBJ1-3, with D unclear. Germline V lookup: CDR1 MGHRA, CDR2 YSYEKL. The CDR3 runs to 19 residues. Trimming took 1 base from V and 0 from J, leaving 19 bases between them. This chain's CDR3 is CASSQGILRRDNSGNTIYF. The CDR3 nucleotides are TGCGCCAGCAGCCAAGGAATCCTGAGACGGGATAACTCTGGAAACACCATATATTTT.

The chain links TRBV6-2 or TRBV6-3 to TRBJ2-3; no reliable D call. Trimming pared 2 bases from V and 6 bases from J, leaving 12 bases between. The V gene's germline CDR1 is MNHEY and CDR2 SVGEGT. The CDR3 is 14 residues long. The CDR3 bases are TGTGCCAGCAGTTACGCCCCCCCTCAGGATACGCAGTATTTT. This codes for CASSYAPPQDTQYF.

This clone was seen only once. The chain combines TRBV29-1 with TRBJ1-4, with TRBD1 matching 8 bases. Germline assignment: CDR1 SQVTM and CDR2 ANQGSEA. The J segment lost 7 bases and the V segment lost 6 bases, leaving 7 bases of the junction unmatched. This CDR3 is built from 13 residues. CDR3 sequence: CSVGQGGGEKLFF. The CDR3 DNA reads as TGCAGCGTAGGACAGGGAGGAGGTGAAAAACTGTTTTTT. Full variable domain (rest looked up from reference TRBV29-1 and TRBJ1-4): SAVISQKPSRDICQRGTSLTIQCQVDSQVTMMFWYRQQPGQSLTLIATANQGSEATYESGFVIDKFPISRPNLTFSTLTVSNMSPEDSSIYLCSVGQGGGEKLFFGSGTQLSVL.

The rearrangement links TRBV11-2 to TRBJ2-3; 7 bases match TRBD1. Germline V gene lookup returns CDR1 SGHAT and CDR2 FQNNGV. V trimming: 6 bases; J trimming: 2 bases; junction bases outside the gene matches: 5. This CDR3 spans 14 amino acids. The CDR3: CASSPGTATDTQYF. As DNA, the CDR3 is TGTGCCAGCAGTCCCGGGACAGCCACAGATACGCAGTATTTT.

A word on this clone: Other DNA sequences in the same sample also yield this CDR3. V usage is TRBV7-2 and J usage is TRBJ2-7; D remains ambiguous. With 2 bases removed from V and 4 bases from J, the gap between germline ends came to 6 bases. The CDR3 spans 12 residues. From germline, CDR1 is SGHTA and CDR2 FQGNSA. In DNA form, the CDR3 reads TGTGCCAGCAGCTTACTCCCTTACGAGCAGTACTTC. Protein: CASSLLPYEQYF. Complete variable domain (other parts from reference TRBV7-2 and TRBJ2-7): GAGVSQSPSNKVTEKGKDVELRCDPISGHTALYWYRQSLGQGLEFLIYFQGNSAPDKSGLPSDRFSAERTGGSVSTLTIQRTQQEDSAVYLCASSLLPYEQYFGPGTRLTVT.

In its sample, this clone was seen a few times. This chain links TRBV6-4 with TRBJ1-6; D is unresolved. The CDR3 runs 16 residues. V was cut by 6 bases and J by 9 bases, with 21 bases left in between. In germline, CDR1 is MRHNA, CDR2 SNTAGT. CDR3 in DNA: TGTGCCAGCAGCCCATCAACCGGGAGCGGGCGTTCACCCCTCCACTTT. Protein: CASSPSTGSGRSPLHF.

The rearrangement joins TRBV20-1 to TRBJ1-1; possibly TRBD1 for D (6 bases). The germline gives CDR1 DFQATT, CDR2 SNEGSKA (reference sequence). Trimming left V 3 bases short and J 1 base short, with 15 bases between. The CDR3 loop spans 15 amino acids. CDR3 residues: CSASYRDGGNTEAFF. The CDR3 bases are TGCAGTGCTAGTTACAGGGACGGAGGGAACACTGAAGCTTTCTTT.

V usage is TRBV4-3 and J usage is TRBJ2-3; 12 bases are shared with TRBD2. CDR1 is LGHNA, CDR2 YSLEER, per germline. The trim removed 3 bases at V and 5 bases at J, leaving 9 bases unmatched. The CDR3 sequence is 17 residues long. This CDR3 is CASSHGLTSGGQDTQYF. The CDR3 DNA sequence: TGCGCCAGCAGCCACGGACTCACTAGCGGGGGGCAAGATACGCAGTATTTT.

The chain employs TRBV24-1 and TRBJ1-2; D perhaps matches TRBD1 (5 bases). With 4 bases removed from V and 1 base from J, the gap between germline ends came to 9 bases. The CDR3 consists of 14 residues. CDR1 KGHDR and CDR2 SFDVKD come from the germline V gene. The CDR3 region has the DNA TGTGCCACCAGTGAGGTCGGGGGTAACTATGGCTACACCTTC. Translation gives CATSEVGGNYGYTF.

The genes are TRBV9 and TRBJ2-2; no clear D gene. CDR1 and CDR2 (germline): SGDLS, YYNGEE. The CDR3 runs to 13 residues. Trimming stripped 4 bases from V and 4 bases from J, with 8 bases between. The CDR3: CASSPTLTGELFF. DNA of the CDR3: TGTGCCAGCAGCCCGACACTCACCGGGGAGCTGTTTTTT.

The chain joins TRBV7-9 to TRBJ2-7, with 7 nucleotides matching TRBD1. Germline assignment: CDR1 SEHNR and CDR2 FQNEAQ (reference sequence). CDR3 size: 13 residues. Germline trimming cut 4 bases from V and 2 bases from J; bases unmatched to any gene: 2. CDR3 bases: TGTGCCAGCAGCTCGACAGGGACCTACGAGCAGTACTTC. Amino acid sequence: CASSSTGTYEQYF.

This chain uses TRBV6-5 with TRBJ2-4, with D possibly matching TRBD1 (5 bases). Germline loops: CDR1 MNHEY, CDR2 SVGAGI. Trimming pared 10 bases from V and 4 bases from J, leaving 17 bases between. The CDR3 runs to 14 residues. CDR3 DNA sequence: TGTGCCACCGACAGCTCCAGTTTAAAAAACATTCAGTACTTC. Translation: CATDSSSLKNIQYF.

The gene calls are TRBV5-1 and TRBJ1-3, with a weak D call TRBD1 (6 bases). Per germline, CDR1 SGHRS and CDR2 YFSETQ. V was clipped by 2 bases and J by 0 bases, with 18 bases between them. The CDR3 loop spans 18 amino acids. CDR3: CASSLAWATGSSGNTIYF. CDR3 nucleotide sequence: TGCGCCAGCAGCTTAGCATGGGCAACAGGGAGCTCTGGAAACACCATATATTTT.